This record concerns one T cell receptor (beta chain) sequence. With random hexamers, about 0.45 to 1 ug RNA was reverse transcribed. TCRdb re-derived calls from the immunoSEQ multiplex PCR reads in MiXCR, one entry per CDR3 protein. This table holds some 170,000 distinct CDR3 sequences, about 94% found once. The sample originates from a study of CD8 T cells in Susac syndrome. The CDR3 loop spans 15 amino acids. Germline V lookup: CDR1 SEHNR, CDR2 FQNEAQ (reference sequence). V gave up 7 bases and J gave up 7 bases, with 17 bases separating them. The sequencing sample was made of CD4+ T cells from PBMCs. The J gene is TRBJ1-6, the V gene TRBV7-9; unclear D gene. The receptor comes from a human donor in good health. The CDR3 coding sequence is TGTGCCAGCACCTCGACCGGGCAGTCCAATTCACCCCTCCACTTT. It codes for CASTSTGQSNSPLHF.